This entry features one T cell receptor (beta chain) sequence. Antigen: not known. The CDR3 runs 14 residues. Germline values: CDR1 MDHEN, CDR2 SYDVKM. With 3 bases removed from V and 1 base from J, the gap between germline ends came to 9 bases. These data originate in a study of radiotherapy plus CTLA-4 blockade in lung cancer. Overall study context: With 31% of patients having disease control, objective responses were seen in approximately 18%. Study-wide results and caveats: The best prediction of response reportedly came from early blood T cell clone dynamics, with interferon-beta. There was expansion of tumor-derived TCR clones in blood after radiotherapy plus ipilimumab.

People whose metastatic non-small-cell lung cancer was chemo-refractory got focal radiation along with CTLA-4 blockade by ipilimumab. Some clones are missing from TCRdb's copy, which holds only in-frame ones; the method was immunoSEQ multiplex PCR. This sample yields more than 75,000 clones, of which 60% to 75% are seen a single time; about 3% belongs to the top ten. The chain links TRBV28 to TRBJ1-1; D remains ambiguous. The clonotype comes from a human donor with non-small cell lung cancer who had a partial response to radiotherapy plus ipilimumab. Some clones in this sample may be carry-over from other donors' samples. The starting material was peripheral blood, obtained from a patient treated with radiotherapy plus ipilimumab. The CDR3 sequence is CASSFRSANTEAFF. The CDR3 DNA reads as TGTGCCAGCAGTTTCAGGTCAGCGAACACTGAAGCTTTCTTT.